This entry lists 9 T cell receptor beta chains sequenced from one sample in a study of technical replicates of blood from a few donors. Some clones are missing from TCRdb's copy, which holds only in-frame ones; the method was immunoSEQ multiplex PCR. This table holds 85,000 to 100,000 clones, 90% to 96% found once. Material: T cells isolated from PBMCs. Receptors were obtained from a human donor in good health.

CDR3 nucleotide sequence: TGTGCCTGGACCAAGAGCTCTGGAAACACCATATATTTT. Its translation is CAWTKSSGNTIYF. The V gene is TRBV30, the J gene TRBJ1-3, with no clear D. The CDR3 has 13 amino acids. Between the trimmed V and J ends, which lost 4 bases and 0 bases, there was a span of 7 bases. The germline V gene encodes CDR1 GTSNPN and CDR2 SVGIG (reference sequence).

The chain has TRBV18 and TRBJ2-7; 11 bases agree with TRBD2. Germline V gene data show CDR1 as KGHSH and CDR2 as LQKENI. The CDR3 has 17 amino acids. V trimming: 4 bases; J trimming: 2 bases; junction bases outside the gene matches: 10. The CDR3 bases are TGTGCCAGCTCACTCGATGCCGGGACTAGCGGAGCCTACGAGCAGTACTTC. Translated, it gives CASSLDAGTSGAYEQYF.

The chain links TRBV6-5 to TRBJ1-1; possible D gene TRBD1, 6 bases. The CDR3 has 14 amino acids. The V gene lost 6 bases and the J gene lost 0 bases, with 11 bases spanning the gap. Germline V gene data show CDR1 as MNHEY and CDR2 as SVGAGI. The DNA of the CDR3 is TGTGCCAGCAGGGAAGGGGGATTGAACACTGAAGCTTTCTTT. It codes for CASREGGLNTEAFF.

The rearrangement uses TRBV14 and TRBJ2-7, with D perhaps matching TRBD2 (6 bases). V dropped 4 bases and J dropped 0 bases, with 22 bases sitting between them. Germline lookup yields CDR1 SGHDN and CDR2 FVKESK. The CDR3 is 18 amino acids. The CDR3 bases are TGTGCCAGCAGCCCACTCGCGCTACGGGACTCCAGCTCCTACGAGCAGTACTTC. It codes for CASSPLALRDSSSYEQYF.

The chain has TRBV7-5 and TRBJ1-2. TRBV7-5 corresponds to a pseudogene. The CDR3 consists of 16 residues. For the CDR3, the DNA is TGTGTCAGAAGCTTAGCGCTAGGGAAGGGAGGCTATGGCTACACCTTC. Protein: CVRSLALGKGGYGYTF.

This chain links TRBV29-1 with TRBJ2-3; the match to TRBD2 covers 12 bases. The ends lost 4 bases at V and 1 base at J; junction bases unmatched: 3. Germline V lookup: CDR1 SQVTM, CDR2 ANQGSEA. This CDR3 region has 15 residues. CDR3: CSVGLAGVGTDTQYF. The CDR3 DNA reads as TGCAGCGTTGGACTAGCGGGAGTCGGCACAGATACGCAGTATTTT.

V is TRBV27 and J is TRBJ2-2; 8 nucleotides line up with TRBD2. Germline-derived CDR1 and CDR2 are MNHEY and SMNVEV (reference sequence). With 6 bases clipped from V and 3 bases from J, the junction kept 12 bases outside the gene matches. This CDR3 spans 17 amino acids. For the CDR3, the DNA is TGTGCCAGCAGGCCCATAAGGCGGGAGGTAGACACCGGGGAGCTGTTTTTT. This translates into CASRPIRREVDTGELFF.

This chain links TRBV19 with TRBJ2-2, with TRBD1 matching over 11 bases. The CDR3 loop spans 18 amino acids. V shed 6 bases and J 3 bases; nucleotides not matched to a gene: 12. CDR1 and CDR2 (germline): LNHDA, SQIVND (reference sequence). The CDR3 region has the DNA TGTGCCAGTAGCCCTATCCCCGGGACAGGGGGGGACACCGGGGAGCTGTTTTTT. Encoded protein: CASSPIPGTGGDTGELFF.

The gene calls are TRBV15 and TRBJ1-6, with D possibly matching TRBD1 (5 bases). This CDR3 region has 18 residues. CDR1 is LNHNV and CDR2 is YYDKDF in the germline V gene (reference sequence). V lost 2 bases and J lost 8, with 22 bases in between. CDR3 DNA sequence: TGTGCCACCAGCAGACCCATACGGCGGGACCCAGACCATTCACCCCTCCACTTT. It specifies CATSRPIRRDPDHSPLHF.